The 9 T cell receptor beta chains below all came from one sample that was sequenced in a study of T cells expressing NK-cell markers. Following a re-call of the 5' RACE reads, TCRdb has one entry per CDR3 protein and lacks DNA. The sample totals 500,000 or so distinct CDR3 sequences. Sequenced sample: blood T cells: a sorted CD56 or NKG2C T cell subset, CD4+ or CD8+ T cells, or bulk PBMC T cells (not recorded which). Every receptor here comes from a man younger than 30 in good health.

The chain uses TRBV11-2 and TRBJ1-1. CDR3 size: 14 residues. Per the germline V gene, CDR1 is SGHAT and CDR2 is FQNNGV. The CDR3 reads CASSHGQTNTEAFF. Full variable domain (outside the CDR3, taken from reference TRBV11-2 and TRBJ1-1): EAGVAQSPRYKIIEKRQSVAFWCNPISGHATLYWYQQILGQGPKLLIQFQNNGVVDDSQLPKDRFSAERLKGVDSTLKIQPAKLEDSAVYLCASSHGQTNTEAFFGQGTRLTVV.

The genes are TRBV27 and TRBJ2-1; no DNA is available, so the TRBD1 call from TCRdb remains unchecked. The CDR3 length is 15 residues. Germline CDR1 and CDR2: MNHEY and SMNVEV (reference sequence). The CDR3 reads CASSLFLQGVNEQFF.

V and J are TRBV7-4 and TRBJ2-1; TCRdb's D call of TRBD1 is untestable without DNA. The CDR3 runs 16 residues. The V gene's germline CDR1 is SGHVT and CDR2 SQSDAQ. The CDR3 is CASSPGLTGSYNEQFF.

The V call is TRBV15, the J call TRBJ2-5. Per the germline V gene, CDR1 is LNHNV and CDR2 is YYDKDF (reference sequence). The CDR3 has 12 residues. This CDR3 is CATSNTIETQYF.

The genes are TRBV5-1 and TRBJ2-3; TCRdb indicates TRBD1, and absent DNA this call remains unverified. Germline loops: CDR1 SGHRS, CDR2 YFSETQ. This CDR3 spans 16 amino acids. CDR3 protein: CASSLLSRGRTDTQYF.

The V and J genes are TRBV20-1 and TRBJ1-1; TCRdb selects TRBD1, and the lack of DNA leaves this call unchecked. Germline loops: CDR1 DFQATT, CDR2 SNEGSKA (reference sequence). The CDR3 has 14 amino acids. This CDR3 reads CSASRNRGRTEAFF.

The V and J genes are TRBV5-1 and TRBJ1-1; TCRdb names TRBD1, which stays unverified in the absence of DNA. The CDR3 is 12 residues long. Germline V gene sequence: CDR1 SGHRS, CDR2 YFSETQ. The CDR3 loop is CASSSAGTGAFF. Together with reference TRBV5-1 and TRBJ1-1, the CDR3 gives the full variable domain: KAGVTQTPRYLIKTRGQQVTLSCSPISGHRSVSWYQQTPGQGLQFLFEYFSETQRNKGNFPGRFSGRQFSNSRSEMNVSTLELGDSALYLCASSSAGTGAFFGQGTRLTVV.

The V gene is TRBV7-9, the J gene TRBJ2-4; TCRdb designates TRBD1, a call that cannot be tested without DNA. This CDR3 region has 15 residues. Germline V lookup: CDR1 SEHNR, CDR2 FQNEAQ (reference sequence). CDR3 sequence: CASSLAPLPGNIQYF.

This chain joins TRBV6-1 and TRBJ1-6; TCRdb designates TRBD1, a call that cannot be tested without DNA. The CDR3 extends over 16 amino acids. In germline, CDR1 is MNHNS, CDR2 SASEGT. The CDR3 sequence: CASSGREGTMLAPLHF.